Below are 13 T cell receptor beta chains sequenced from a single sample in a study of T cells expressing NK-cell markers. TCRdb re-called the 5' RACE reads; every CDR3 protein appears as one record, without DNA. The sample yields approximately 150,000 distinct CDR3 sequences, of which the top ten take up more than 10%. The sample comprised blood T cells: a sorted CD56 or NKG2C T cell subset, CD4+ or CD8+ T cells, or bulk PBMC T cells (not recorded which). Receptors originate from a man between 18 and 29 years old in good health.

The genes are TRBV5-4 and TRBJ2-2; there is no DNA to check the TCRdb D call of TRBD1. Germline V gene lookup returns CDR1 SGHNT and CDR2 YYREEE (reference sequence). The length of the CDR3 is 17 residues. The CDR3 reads CASRQGLTESLTGELFF. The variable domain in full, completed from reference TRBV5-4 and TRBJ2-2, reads ETGVTQSPTHLIKTRGQQVTLRCSSQSGHNTVSWYQQALGQGPQFIFQYYREEENGRGNFPPRFSGLQFPNYSSELNVNALELDDSALYLCASRQGLTESLTGELFFGEGSRLTVL.

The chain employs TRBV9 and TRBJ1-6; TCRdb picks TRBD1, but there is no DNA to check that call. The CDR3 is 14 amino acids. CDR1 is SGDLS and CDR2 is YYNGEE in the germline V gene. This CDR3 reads CASSVSGGSSPLHF.

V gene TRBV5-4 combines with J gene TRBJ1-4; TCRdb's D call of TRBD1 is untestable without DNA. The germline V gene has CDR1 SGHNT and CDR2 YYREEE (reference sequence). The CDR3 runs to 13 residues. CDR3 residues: CASSLRTDEKLFF. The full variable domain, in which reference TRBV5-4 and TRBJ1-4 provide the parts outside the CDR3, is ETGVTQSPTHLIKTRGQQVTLRCSSQSGHNTVSWYQQALGQGPQFIFQYYREEENGRGNFPPRFSGLQFPNYSSELNVNALELDDSALYLCASSLRTDEKLFFGSGTQLSVL.

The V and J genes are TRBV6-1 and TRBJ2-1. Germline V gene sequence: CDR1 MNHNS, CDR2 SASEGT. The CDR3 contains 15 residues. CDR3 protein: CASSEAVGRYNEQFF.

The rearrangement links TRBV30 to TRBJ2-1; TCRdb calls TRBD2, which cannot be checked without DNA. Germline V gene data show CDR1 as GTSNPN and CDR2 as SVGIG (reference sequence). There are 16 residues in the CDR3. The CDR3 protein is CAWSPGLAGETAEQFF.

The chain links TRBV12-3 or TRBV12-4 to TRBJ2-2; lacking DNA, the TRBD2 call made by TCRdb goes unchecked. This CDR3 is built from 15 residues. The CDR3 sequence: CASTLAGYNTGELFF.

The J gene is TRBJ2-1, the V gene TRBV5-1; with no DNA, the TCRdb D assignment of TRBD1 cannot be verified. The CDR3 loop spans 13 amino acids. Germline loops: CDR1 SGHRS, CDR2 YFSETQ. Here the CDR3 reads CASSLRTDNEQFF.

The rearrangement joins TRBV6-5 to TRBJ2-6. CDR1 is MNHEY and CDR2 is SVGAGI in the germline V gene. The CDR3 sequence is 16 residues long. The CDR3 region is CASSSLTRLGANVLTF.

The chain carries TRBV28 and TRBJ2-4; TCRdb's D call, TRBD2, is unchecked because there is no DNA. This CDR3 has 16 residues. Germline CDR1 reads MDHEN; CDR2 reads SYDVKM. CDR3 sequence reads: CASSLPGRPKENIQYF.

The CDR3 is CASSEGLTTGEAFF. The rearrangement links TRBV2 to TRBJ1-1. Germline V gives CDR1 SNHLY, CDR2 FYNNEI. The CDR3 has 14 amino acids.

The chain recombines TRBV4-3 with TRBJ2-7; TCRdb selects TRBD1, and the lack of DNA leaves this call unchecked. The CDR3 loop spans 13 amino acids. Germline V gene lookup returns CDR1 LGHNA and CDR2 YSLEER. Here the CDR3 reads CASSQGQVSEQYF.

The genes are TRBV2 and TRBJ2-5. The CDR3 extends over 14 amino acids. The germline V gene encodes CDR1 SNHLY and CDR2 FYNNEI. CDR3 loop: CASRQRGNQETQYF.

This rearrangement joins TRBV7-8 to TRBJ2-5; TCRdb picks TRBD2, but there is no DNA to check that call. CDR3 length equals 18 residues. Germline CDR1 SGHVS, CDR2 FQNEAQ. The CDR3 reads CASSISPPQGLIQETQYF.